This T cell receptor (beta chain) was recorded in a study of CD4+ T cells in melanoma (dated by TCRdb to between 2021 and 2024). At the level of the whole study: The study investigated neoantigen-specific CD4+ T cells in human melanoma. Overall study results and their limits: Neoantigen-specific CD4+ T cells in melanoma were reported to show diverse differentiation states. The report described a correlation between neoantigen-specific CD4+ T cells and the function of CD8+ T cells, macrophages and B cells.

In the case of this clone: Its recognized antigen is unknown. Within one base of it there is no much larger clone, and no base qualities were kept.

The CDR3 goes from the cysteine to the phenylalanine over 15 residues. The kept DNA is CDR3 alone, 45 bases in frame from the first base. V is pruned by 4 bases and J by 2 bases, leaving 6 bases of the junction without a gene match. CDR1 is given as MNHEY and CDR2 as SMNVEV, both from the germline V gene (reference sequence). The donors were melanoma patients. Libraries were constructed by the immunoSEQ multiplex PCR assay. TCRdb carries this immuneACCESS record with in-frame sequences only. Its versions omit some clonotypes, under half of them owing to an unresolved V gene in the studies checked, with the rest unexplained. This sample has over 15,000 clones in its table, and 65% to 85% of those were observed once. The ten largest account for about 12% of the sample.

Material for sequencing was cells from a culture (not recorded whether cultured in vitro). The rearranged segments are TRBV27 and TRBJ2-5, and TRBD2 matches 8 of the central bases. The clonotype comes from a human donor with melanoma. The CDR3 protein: CASSSPTSGQETQYF. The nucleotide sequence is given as TGTGCCAGCAGTTCCCCTACTAGCGGTCAAGAGACCCAGTACTTC.